This is a list of T cell receptor beta chains from one sample in a study of blood T cell repertoires in COVID-19. The assay was immunoSEQ multiplex PCR, and TCRdb's table has in-frame clones only and misses some. In the table there are 300,000 or so clones, around nine tenths of which are singletons. Source material: peripheral blood. These receptors were obtained from a man aged 45 to 65 with active or convalescent COVID-19. The CDR3 runs from the conserved cysteine through the conserved F or W. D genes are given only for firm matches. Clone size is not always given. Where it is, it says once, few, many or a class for expanded clones.

>TRBD2|TRBV10-3|NA|TRBJ2-7
TGTGCCATCGCGAAGACTAGCGGGGTATCCTACGAGCAGTACTTC
CAIAKTSGVSYEQYF
>TRBD1|TRBV7-9|NA|TRBJ1-1
TGTGCCAGCAGCTCTGGGACAGGGGGCAACACTGAAGCTTTCTTT
CASSSGTGGNTEAFF
>TRBD2|TRBV7-3|few|TRBJ2-1
TGTGCCAGCAGCTTAGTCCCACTAGCGGGAATTGTCAATGAGCAGTTCTTC
CASSLVPLAGIVNEQFF
>NA|TRBV15|NA|TRBJ1-5
TGTGCCACCAGCAGACGACAGGATCAGCCCCAGCATTTT
CATSRRQDQPQHF
>NA|TRBV4-1|NA|TRBJ2-5
TGCGCCAGCAGCCAAGATAGACACTCGGTGGGGACCCAGTACTTC
CASSQDRHSVGTQYF
>NA|TRBV19|NA|TRBJ1-1
TGTGCCAGTAGTAGGGCTCGGACAGATACGGCTTTCTTT
CASSRARTDTAFF
>NA|TRBV7-9|NA|TRBJ1-1
TGTGCCAGCAGCTTATCAGGGAACACTGAAGCTTTCTTT
CASSLSGNTEAFF
>TRBD1|TRBV6-2/TRBV6-3|few|TRBJ1-5
TGTGCCAGCAGTTACGGAACGGGACAGCGCAATCAGCCCCAGCATTTT
CASSYGTGQRNQPQHF
>TRBD1|TRBV24-1|NA|TRBJ2-5
TGTGCCACCAGCCACAGGGGGCTGGGAGAGACCCAGTACTTC
CATSHRGLGETQYF
>NA|TRBV6-5|NA|TRBJ1-2
TGTGCCAGCAGTTACTCAGAATCAGGGCCTAACTATGGCTACACCTTC
CASSYSESGPNYGYTF
>NA|TRBV7-5|NA|TRBJ1-3
TGTGCCAGAAGCCCCGGGACAGGGGTCTCTGGAAACACCATATATTTT
CARSPGTGVSGNTIYF
>TRBD1|TRBV18|NA|TRBJ1-1
TGTGCCAGCTCACCTCTGACAGGGGCCGAGACTGAAGCTTTCTTT
CASSPLTGAETEAFF
>NA|TRBV11-2|NA|TRBJ1-1
TGTGCCAGCAGCTTAGGGGCAGGGATGAACACTGAAGCTTTCTTT
CASSLGAGMNTEAFF
>NA|TRBV6-2/TRBV6-3|NA|TRBJ1-5
TGTGCCAGCAGTTACTCGACGAGGGGGCAGCCCCAGCATTTT
CASSYSTRGQPQHF
>NA|TRBV12-3/TRBV12-4|many|TRBJ2-5
TGTGCCAGCAGTTTAGTCGGTCAAGAGACCCAGTACTTC
CASSLVGQETQYF